The text below deals with one TCR beta chain. What it binds is unknown. These data originate in a study of siplizumab effects on memory and regulatory T cells. Whole-study results and caveats: Just a small share of alloreactive clones was traced back to unstimulated subsets. The authors could not assign a naive or memory phenotype to roughly 75-95% of proliferating CD4+ or CD8+ clones. Where siplizumab was present, mappable alloreactive CD4+ clones averaged about 67% Treg-derived, compared with less than 35% in controls.

CDR1 SGHRS and CDR2 YFSETQ come from the germline V gene. This CDR3 spans 15 amino acids. The J segment lost 2 bases and the V segment lost 4 bases, leaving 4 bases of the junction unmatched. Some clones are missing from TCRdb's copy, which holds only in-frame ones; the method was immunoSEQ multiplex PCR. The data show 90,000 to 120,000 clones, around 94% seen once. The V call is TRBV5-1, the J call TRBJ2-5, with 11 positions matching TRBD2. The clonotype was recovered from a human donor in good health. What was sequenced was Tregs sorted from blood. The CDR3 DNA sequence: TGCGCCAGCAGCAGGACTAGCGGGCAACAAGAGACCCAGTACTTC. Amino acid sequence: CASSRTSGQQETQYF.